This T cell receptor (beta chain) was identified during a study of OX40 agonist ivuxolimab in advanced cancers. Study context: Administration of intravenous ivuxolimab to patients occurred every 2 weeks at 0.01 to 10 mg/kg. Regarding the study as a whole: Clonal expansion was among the lowest in partial responders at 0.1-3.0 mg/kg, especially CD8+.

No patient had autoimmune disease or received systemic immunosuppression. This clone occurred once. Its target is unknown. This CDR3 has 13 residues. Germline V lookup: CDR1 MNHEY, CDR2 SMNVEV (reference sequence). With 6 bases removed from V and 4 bases from J, the gap between germline ends came to 13 bases. Data came from immunoSEQ multiplex PCR; TCRdb stores just in-frame clones and leaves some out. In the table there are about 60,000 clones, approximately 94% of which are singletons. The chain joins TRBV27 to TRBJ2-7, with D uncertain. The TCR sequence derives from an adult with an advanced solid tumor such as melanoma, head and neck, liver or kidney cancer. The starting material was CD4+ or CD8+ T cells sorted from blood, obtained in a trial of the OX40 agonist ivuxolimab. CDR3 residues: CASSNLGPYEQYF. The CDR3 DNA reads TGTGCCAGCAGCAACCTCGGGCCTTACGAGCAGTACTTC.